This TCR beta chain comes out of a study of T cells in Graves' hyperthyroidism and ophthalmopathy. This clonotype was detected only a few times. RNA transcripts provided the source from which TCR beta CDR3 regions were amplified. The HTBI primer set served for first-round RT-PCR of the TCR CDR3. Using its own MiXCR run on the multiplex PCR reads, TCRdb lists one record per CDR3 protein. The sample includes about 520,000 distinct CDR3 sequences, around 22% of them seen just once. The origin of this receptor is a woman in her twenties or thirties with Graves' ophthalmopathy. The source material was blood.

DNA for the CDR3: TGTGCCAGCAGCCAATCCGGGACAGGGAAGTCGGGCAATCAGCCCCAGCATTTT. Residues: CASSQSGTGKSGNQPQHF. This chain connects TRBV14 to TRBJ1-5; 9 positions match TRBD1. CDR3 size: 18 residues. The J segment lost 2 bases and the V segment lost 2 bases, leaving 10 bases of the junction unmatched. The germline V gene has CDR1 SGHDN and CDR2 FVKESK.